Here is one T cell receptor beta chain with its context. The sample belongs to a study of blood T cell repertoires in COVID-19. Study-level background: Sources were T cells, B-cell-depleted T cells, or PBMCs; the material itself was cDNA or gDNA.

The authors' processing: Reference gene primer amplification yielded estimated nucleated cell counts. Assay: immunoSEQ multiplex PCR; the TCRdb copy retains only in-frame clones and omits some. Clone size and the V and J calls come from that table; the DNA yielded D and trimming. Of over 400,000 clones in the sample, approximately 90% were seen once. The specimen sequenced was peripheral blood. This sequence originates from a woman aged 25-40 years with active or convalescent COVID-19.

The CDR3 sequence: CASSNPLTGGTDTQYF. DNA of the CDR3: TGTGCCAGCAGCAACCCTTTAACGGGGGGCACAGATACGCAGTATTTT. The chain links TRBV7-8 to TRBJ2-3; D is possibly TRBD2 (6 bases). CDR3 length: 16 amino acids. The germline V gene encodes CDR1 SGHVS and CDR2 FQNEAQ. V was cut by 5 bases and J by 1 base, with 16 bases left in between.